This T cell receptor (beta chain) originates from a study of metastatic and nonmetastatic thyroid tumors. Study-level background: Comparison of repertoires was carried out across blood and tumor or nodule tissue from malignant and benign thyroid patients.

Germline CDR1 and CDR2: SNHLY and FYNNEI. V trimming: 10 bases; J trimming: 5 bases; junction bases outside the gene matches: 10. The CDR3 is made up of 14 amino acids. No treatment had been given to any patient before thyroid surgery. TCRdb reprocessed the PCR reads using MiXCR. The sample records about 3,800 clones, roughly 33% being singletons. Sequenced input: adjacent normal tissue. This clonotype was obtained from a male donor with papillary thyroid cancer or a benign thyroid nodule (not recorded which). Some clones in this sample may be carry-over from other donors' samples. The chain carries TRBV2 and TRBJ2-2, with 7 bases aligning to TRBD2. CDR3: CAICDRAGTGELFF. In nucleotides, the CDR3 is TGTGCCATCTGCGACAGAGCGGGGACCGGGGAGCTGTTTTTT.